The source of this T cell receptor beta chain is a study of blood T cells in healthy people across ages. Study-level findings and limits: TCR beta diversity was tightly associated with the proportion of naive T cells.

Comments on this clonotype: What it binds is unknown.

Germline CDR1 is MGHRA and CDR2 is YSYEKL. CDR3 length: 16 residues. A sample-barcoded 5' primer and a J-beta primer mix were used in a second PCR of about 7 to 12 cycles. Each cDNA molecule was tagged by a template-switch adaptor with 12 random nucleotides. Any given sample supplied a minimum of 2.5 million CDR3-containing paired-end reads. TCRdb re-analysed the 5' RACE reads in MiXCR, keeping a single row per CDR3 protein. The sample includes 1,500,000 or so distinct CDR3 sequences, roughly 60% seen only once; the top ten take 6.7%. Total RNA, at least 5 micrograms per sample, was extracted from PBMCs.

The chain joins TRBV4-1 to TRBJ2-4, with D perhaps matching TRBD2 (6 bases). The J call is uncertain, as TRBJ2-7 better fits the DNA end. This receptor was taken from a man between 18 and 29 years old in good health. Sequences were obtained from blood. The CDR3 nucleotides are TGCGCCAGCAGCCAAGAGCCCCCCCCCGCGGGGTACGAGCAGTACTTC. This translates into CASSQEPPPAGYEQYF.